A selection of T cell receptor beta chains follows, all from one sample in a study of blood T cell repertoires in COVID-19. Sequencing used immunoSEQ multiplex PCR; TCRdb keeps in-frame clones, though not all of them. The data show some 250,000 clones, around three quarters seen once. Sequencing was carried out using peripheral blood. The receptors were gathered from a woman older than 75 with acute or convalescent COVID-19. Both conserved end residues are part of each CDR3. D genes are given only for firm matches. The listing skips clone size in some rows; elsewhere it reads once, few, many or a size class.

TRBJ2-7 TRBD2 TRBV29-1 . TGCAGCGTTGCCCTGGGGGGGGGCTACGAGCAGTACTTC CSVALGGGYEQYF
TRBJ2-2 TRBD2 TRBV5-1 . TGCGCCAGCAGCCCCACTTCGCGTCGTCTAGCGGGGCGTGACGGGGAGCTGTTTTTT CASSPTSRRLAGRDGELFF
TRBJ2-3 . TRBV28 . TGTGCCAGCGCTAGGGGTAATTGGGCAGATACGCAGTATTTT CASARGNWADTQYF
TRBJ2-2 . TRBV7-2 . TGTGCCAGCACCCCCTGGGCCGAGAACACCGGGGAGCTGTTTTTT CASTPWAENTGELFF
TRBJ1-5 . TRBV3-1/TRBV3-2 . TGTGCCAGCAGCCCTGGAACCCCAGGGGCAGGGCAGCCCCAGCATTTT CASSPGTPGAGQPQHF
TRBJ1-6 . TRBV27 . TGTGCCAGCAGTCAACTCCCGGGACACTATAATTCACCCCTCCACTTT CASSQLPGHYNSPLHF
TRBJ2-7 TRBD2 TRBV15 few TGTGCCACCAGCAGGTTAGCGGGTGGTTACGAGCAGTACTTC CATSRLAGGYEQYF
TRBJ2-1 TRBD1 TRBV6-5 . TGTGCCAGCACCTGGACAGGGGTGACTGGAGAGCAGTTCTTC CASTWTGVTGEQFF
TRBJ1-6 TRBD1 TRBV29-1 . TGCAGCGTTGAAGCCTCTTGGGGGACAGGGCCGACAGTGGGGGAGAGCTCCTATAATTCACCCCTCCACTTT CSVEASWGTGPTVGESSYNSPLHF
TRBJ1-1 TRBD1 TRBV19 . TGTGCCAGTAGCGGGACAGGGCTTGGCGACACTGAAGCTTTCTTT CASSGTGLGDTEAFF
TRBJ2-2 TRBD1 TRBV7-2 . TGTGCCAGCAGCTTGGACAGGGGGCAGACCGGGGAGCTGTTTTTT CASSLDRGQTGELFF
TRBJ2-4 TRBD1 TRBV3-1/TRBV3-2 few TGTGCCAGCAGCCAAGATAGGCAGGGGGCAAACATTCAGTACTTC CASSQDRQGANIQYF
TRBJ2-5 TRBD2 TRBV29-1 . TGCAGCGTTGAAGGGGGGACTAGCGGGGCCCCAGAGACCCAGTACTTC CSVEGGTSGAPETQYF
TRBJ2-5 TRBD2 TRBV7-2 . TGTGCCAGCAGCTTAAGAAGCGGGGGGTCCCAAGAGACCCAGTACTTC CASSLRSGGSQETQYF
TRBJ2-7 . TRBV7-2 . TGTGCCAGCAGGGGGAGCTCCTACGAGCAGTACTTC CASRGSSYEQYF
TRBJ1-1 . TRBV11-2 . TGTGCCAGCAGCTTTGGGTTCCAGGTGGGGAACACTGAAGCTTTCTTT CASSFGFQVGNTEAFF
TRBJ1-1 . TRBV6-4 . TGTGCCAGCAGTGCCAGGGATAACACTGAAGCTTTCTTT CASSARDNTEAFF
TRBJ1-1 . TRBV19 . TGTGCCAGTCGGTTGGACACTGAAGCTTTCTTT CASRLDTEAFF
TRBJ2-7 TRBD2 TRBV25-1 few TGTGCCAGCAGTGAGGACCCGGGACTATACTACGAGCAGTACTTC CASSEDPGLYYEQYF
TRBJ2-3 TRBD1 TRBV24-1 . TGTGCCACCAGTGATTCAGGACCAGGGGGCTTGGGAGATACGCAGTATTTT CATSDSGPGGLGDTQYF
TRBJ1-2 TRBD1 TRBV7-9 few TGTGCCAGCAGCTTACAGGGGACAGGGGGCGCGGATGGCTACACCTTC CASSLQGTGGADGYTF
TRBJ1-1 . TRBV10-2 . TGCGCCAGCAGAGAACAGAACACTGAAGCTTTCTTT CASREQNTEAFF
TRBJ2-2 TRBD1 TRBV3-1/TRBV3-2 once TGTGCCAGCAGCCTGGGACAGGGGACGAACACCGGGGAGCTGTTTTTT CASSLGQGTNTGELFF
TRBJ1-2 TRBD1 TRBV6-6 . TGTGCCAGCAGTAGATCGGGACAGGGGGTACGACCCTATGGCTACACCTTC CASSRSGQGVRPYGYTF
TRBJ2-3 . TRBV7-3 . TGTGCCAGCAGCCTAGGAGCGGCAGATACGCAGTATTTT CASSLGAADTQYF
TRBJ2-5 . TRBV15 . TGTGCCACCAGCAGAGATGGGGCCGCGGTCGGCCAAGAGACCCAGTACTTC CATSRDGAAVGQETQYF
TRBJ1-5 TRBD1 TRBV2 . TGTGCCAGCAGGGCCCCGACAGGGGGCATGGGGCAGCCCCAGCATTTT CASRAPTGGMGQPQHF
TRBJ1-5 TRBD1 TRBV19 . TGTGCCAGTAGTATCAGGACAGGGGGCAATCAGCCCCAGCATTTT CASSIRTGGNQPQHF
TRBJ1-4 TRBD1 TRBV6-5 . TGTGCCAGCAGCACCGGGACAGGGAGTAAAAAACTGTTTTTT CASSTGTGSKKLFF
TRBJ2-7 TRBD1 TRBV5-4 . TGTGCCAGCAGCGTTAGAACAGGGGTGGGGGAGCAGTACTTC CASSVRTGVGEQYF
TRBJ2-3 TRBD2 TRBV5-4 . TGTGCCAGCAGCTTGACTAGCGGGAGGGCAGATACGCAGTATTTT CASSLTSGRADTQYF
TRBJ2-5 TRBD1 TRBV15 . TGTGCCACCAGCCGCCCGGGACAGGGACAAGAGACCCAGTACTTC CATSRPGQGQETQYF